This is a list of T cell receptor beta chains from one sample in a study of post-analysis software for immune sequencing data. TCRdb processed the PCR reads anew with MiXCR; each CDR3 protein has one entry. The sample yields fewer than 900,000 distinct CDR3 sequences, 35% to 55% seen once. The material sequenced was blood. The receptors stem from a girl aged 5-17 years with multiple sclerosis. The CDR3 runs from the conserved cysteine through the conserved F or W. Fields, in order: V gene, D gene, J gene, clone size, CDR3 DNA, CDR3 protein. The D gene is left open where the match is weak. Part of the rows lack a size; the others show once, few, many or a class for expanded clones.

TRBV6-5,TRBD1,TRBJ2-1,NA,TGTGCCAGCAACCACAGGGGAGCGGCCTACAATGAGCAGTTCTTC,CASNHRGAAYNEQFF
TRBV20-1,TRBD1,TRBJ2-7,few,TGCAGTGCTCGTACAGGACAGGGGTTCAACGAGCAGTACTTC,CSARTGQGFNEQYF
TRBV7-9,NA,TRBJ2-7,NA,TGTGCCAGCAGCCCCCACCGCCCCCTCGATAGGAATACCTACGAGCAGTACTTC,CASSPHRPLDRNTYEQYF
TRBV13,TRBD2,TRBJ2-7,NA,TGTGCCAGCAGCCTGGGGGACTCGGCGGGAGGGACCTACGAAGAGCAGTACTTC,CASSLGDSAGGTYEEQYF
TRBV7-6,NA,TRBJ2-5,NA,TGTGCCAGCAGCGCCAGGATGCAAGAGACCCAGTACTTC,CASSARMQETQYF
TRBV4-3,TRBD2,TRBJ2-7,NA,TGCGCCAGCAGCCAAAGAGCGGGGAGCTACGAGCACTACTTC,CASSQRAGSYEHYF
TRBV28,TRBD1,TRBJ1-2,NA,TGTGCCAGCAGTGAACGGACAGGGAACTATGGCTACACCTTC,CASSERTGNYGYTF
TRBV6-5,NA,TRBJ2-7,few,TGTGCCAGCAGGGCGAAAGTGGGACCCGTGGCGCAGTACTTC,CASRAKVGPVAQYF
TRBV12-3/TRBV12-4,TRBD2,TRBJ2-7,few,TGTGCCAGCAGTCCCATAGCGGGAGGGGTGGCGGAGCAGTACTTC,CASSPIAGGVAEQYF
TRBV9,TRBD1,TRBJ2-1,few,TGTGCCAGCAGCGGATCCGGGACAGCAGGATACAATGAGCAGTTCTTC,CASSGSGTAGYNEQFF
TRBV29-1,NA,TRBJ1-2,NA,TGCAGCGTTGATCAGGGAACCCATGGCTACACCTTC,CSVDQGTHGYTF
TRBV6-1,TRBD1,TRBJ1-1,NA,TGTGCCAGCACTCCTACCAGGGGGGACACTGAAGCTTTCTTT,CASTPTRGDTEAFF
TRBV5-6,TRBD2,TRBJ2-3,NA,TGTGCCAGCAGCACCCGGACTAGCGGTACGTCAGATACGCAGTATTTT,CASSTRTSGTSDTQYF
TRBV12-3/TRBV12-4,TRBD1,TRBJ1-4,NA,TGTGCCAGCAGGGACAGGGGGCGCGATGAAAAACTGTTTTTT,CASRDRGRDEKLFF
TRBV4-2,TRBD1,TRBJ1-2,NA,TGTGCCAGCAGCCAAGTCCGACAGGGGGCTCCGTGGGGTGGCTACACCTTC,CASSQVRQGAPWGGYTF
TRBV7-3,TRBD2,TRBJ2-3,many,TGTGCCAGCAGCTTAGGTAGCGGGAGCACAGATACGCAGTATTTT,CASSLGSGSTDTQYF